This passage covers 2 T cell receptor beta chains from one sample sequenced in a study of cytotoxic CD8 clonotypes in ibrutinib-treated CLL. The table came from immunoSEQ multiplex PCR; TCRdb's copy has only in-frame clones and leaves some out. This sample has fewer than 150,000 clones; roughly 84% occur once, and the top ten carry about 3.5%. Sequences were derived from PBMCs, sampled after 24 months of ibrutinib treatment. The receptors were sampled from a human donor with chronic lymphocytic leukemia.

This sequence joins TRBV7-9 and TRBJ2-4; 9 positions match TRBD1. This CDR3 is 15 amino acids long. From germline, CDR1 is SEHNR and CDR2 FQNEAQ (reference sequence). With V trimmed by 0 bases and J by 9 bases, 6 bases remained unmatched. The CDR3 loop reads CASSLATGGKSIQYF. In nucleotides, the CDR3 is TGTGCCAGCAGCTTAGCGACAGGGGGGAAGAGCATTCAGTACTTC.

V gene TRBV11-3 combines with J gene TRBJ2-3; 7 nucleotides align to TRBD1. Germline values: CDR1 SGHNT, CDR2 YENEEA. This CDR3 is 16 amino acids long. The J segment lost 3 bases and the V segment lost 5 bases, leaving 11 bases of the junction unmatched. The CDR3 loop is CASSPRTGESTDTQYF. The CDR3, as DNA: TGTGCCAGCAGCCCCCGGACAGGAGAAAGTACAGATACGCAGTATTTT.